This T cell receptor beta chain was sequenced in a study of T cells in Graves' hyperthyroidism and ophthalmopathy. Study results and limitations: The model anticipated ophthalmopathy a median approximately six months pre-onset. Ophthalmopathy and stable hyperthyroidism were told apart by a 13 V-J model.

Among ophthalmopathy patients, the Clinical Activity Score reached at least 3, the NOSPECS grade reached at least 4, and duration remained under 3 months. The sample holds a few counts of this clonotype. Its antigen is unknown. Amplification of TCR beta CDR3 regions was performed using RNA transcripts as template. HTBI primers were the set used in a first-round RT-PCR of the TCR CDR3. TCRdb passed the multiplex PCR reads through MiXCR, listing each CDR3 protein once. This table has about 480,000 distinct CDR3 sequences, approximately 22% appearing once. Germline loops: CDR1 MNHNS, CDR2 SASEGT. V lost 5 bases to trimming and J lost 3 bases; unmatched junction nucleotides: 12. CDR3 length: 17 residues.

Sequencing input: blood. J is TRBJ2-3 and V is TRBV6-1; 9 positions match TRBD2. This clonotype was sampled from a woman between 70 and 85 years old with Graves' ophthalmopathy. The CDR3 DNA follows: TGTGCCAGCAGTTATACGGCGGGAGGGCCGTGGACAGATACGCAGTATTTT. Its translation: CASSYTAGGPWTDTQYF.